A single sample gave rise to the 8 T cell receptor beta chains below, sequenced in a study of OX40 agonist ivuxolimab in advanced cancers. Sequenced by immunoSEQ multiplex PCR; TCRdb stores in-frame clones only, minus some. Of about 32,000 clones listed, about four fifths are singletons. The sequencing here drew on CD4+ or CD8+ T cells sorted from blood, taken in a trial of the OX40 agonist ivuxolimab. The receptor source for this set is an adult with an advanced solid tumor such as melanoma, head and neck, liver or kidney cancer.

This chain joins TRBV9 and TRBJ2-1; possibly TRBD1 or TRBD2 for D (5 bases each). Trimming cost V 2 bases and J 0 bases, with 12 bases left between them. Germline V gene lookup returns CDR1 SGDLS and CDR2 YYNGEE. This CDR3 is 16 amino acids long. The CDR3 bases are TGTGCCAGCAGCGTGGGACCGACAGTCTCCTACAATGAGCAGTTCTTC. Residues: CASSVGPTVSYNEQFF.

The J gene is TRBJ2-7, the V gene TRBV7-6; D unresolved. The germline gives CDR1 SGHVS, CDR2 FNYEAQ. The CDR3 sequence is 11 residues long. Trimming left V 4 bases short and J 7 bases short, with 8 bases between. In DNA, the CDR3 is TGTGCCAGCAGCTGGGTGGGTGAGCAGTACTTC. It is translated as CASSWVGEQYF. Looking up the rest from reference TRBV7-6 and TRBJ2-7 gives the full variable domain: GAGVSQSPRYKVTKRGQDVALRCDPISGHVSLYWYRQALGQGPEFLTYFNYEAQQDKSGLPNDRFSAERPEGSISTLTIQRTEQRDSAMYRCASSWVGEQYFGPGTRLTVT.

This clone has just one count. V usage is TRBV4-3 and J usage is TRBJ2-1, with 11 bases matching TRBD2. Germline lookup yields CDR1 LGHNA and CDR2 YSLEER. V was pared by 2 bases and J by 3 bases, with 3 bases of the junction left unmatched. This CDR3 is built from 16 residues. DNA of the CDR3: TGCGCCAGCAGCCAAATAGCGGGGGGGGACTACAATGAGCAGTTCTTC. Amino acid sequence: CASSQIAGGDYNEQFF.

This chain links TRBV4-3 with TRBJ1-2; maybe TRBD1 (6 bases). This CDR3 has 15 residues. The germline V gene encodes CDR1 LGHNA and CDR2 YSLEER. Trimming removed 1 base from V and 4 bases from J, with 13 bases in between. The CDR3 spells CASSQGRGGIYGYTF. CDR3 nucleotides: TGCGCCAGCAGCCAAGGGAGAGGGGGGATCTATGGCTACACCTTC.

The genes are TRBV29-1 and TRBJ1-1; TRBD1 matches at 10 bases. This CDR3 contains 12 residues. The junction had 2 bases not matched to a gene; V was cut back by 6 bases and J by 4 bases. Germline CDR1 reads SQVTM; CDR2 reads ANQGSEA. The CDR3, as DNA: TGCAGCGTGCGGACAGGGGGCACTGAAGCTTTCTTT. Translated, it gives CSVRTGGTEAFF. Full variable domain (remainder filled in from reference TRBV29-1 and TRBJ1-1): SAVISQKPSRDICQRGTSLTIQCQVDSQVTMMFWYRQQPGQSLTLIATANQGSEATYESGFVIDKFPISRPNLTFSTLTVSNMSPEDSSIYLCSVRTGGTEAFFGQGTRLTVV.

This rearrangement joins TRBV21-1 to TRBJ1-1; the DNA was not used to check the table's D call, TRBD1. TRBV21-1 is given as a pseudogene. CDR3 length: 16 amino acids. The CDR3 region is CASSKGTGRGETEAFF. The CDR3 DNA is TGTGCCAGCAGCAAAGGAACAGGCAGAGGCGAGACTGAAGCTTTCTTT.

This chain connects TRBV9 to TRBJ2-1, with D unresolved. Trimming shortened V by 1 base and J by 1 base, and 9 bases separated the two germline ends. The V gene's germline CDR1 is SGDLS and CDR2 YYNGEE. The CDR3 loop spans 15 amino acids. The CDR3 loop is CASSVRRSSYNEQFF. CDR3 nucleotide sequence: TGTGCCAGCAGCGTACGCCGAAGTTCCTACAATGAGCAGTTCTTC. The full variable domain, in which reference TRBV9 and TRBJ2-1 provide the parts outside the CDR3, is DSGVTQTPKHLITATGQRVTLRCSPRSGDLSVYWYQQSLDQGLQFLIQYYNGEERAKGNILERFSAQQFPDLHSELNLSSLELGDSALYFCASSVRRSSYNEQFFGPGTRLTVL.

The chain links TRBV30 to TRBJ2-1; 10 bases agree with TRBD2. Trimming at V came to 5 bases and at J to 12 bases, leaving 10 bases not matched to a gene. Germline CDR1 GTSNPN, CDR2 SVGIG (reference sequence). CDR3 length equals 13 residues. The CDR3 region is CAWRTSGPGGQFF. The CDR3 DNA follows: TGTGCCTGGCGGACTAGCGGCCCGGGGGGGCAGTTCTTC.